The 14 T cell receptor beta chains in this list originate from one sample, sequenced in a study of blood T cell repertoires in COVID-19. The data were produced by immunoSEQ multiplex PCR, yet TCRdb's version contains in-frame clones alone and is incomplete. This sample has around 78,000 clones, with 80% to 90% found just once. Sequencing was done on a sample of PBMCs or T cells enriched from blood (not recorded which). These receptors were obtained from a woman in her fifties or sixties with acute COVID-19.

V gene TRBV10-1 combines with J gene TRBJ2-1; 7 bases align to TRBD2. V lost 0 bases, J lost 9 bases, and 17 bases stayed unmatched. Germline lookup yields CDR1 WNHNN and CDR2 SYGVQD (reference sequence). The CDR3 contains 18 residues. The CDR3 region has the DNA TGCGCCAGCAGTGAGTCTCGAGGGAGGGCCAAAGATTTCGCTGAGCAGTTCTTC. Its translation: CASSESRGRAKDFAEQFF.

The V gene is TRBV29-1, the J gene TRBJ2-7; 10 bases map to TRBD1. The trim removed 6 bases at V and 6 bases at J, leaving 8 bases unmatched. CDR3 length equals 13 residues. Germline CDR1 reads SQVTM; CDR2 reads ANQGSEA. CDR3 DNA: TGCAGCGTGGGAGGCCGGGACAGGGGCGAGCAGTACTTC. Translation gives CSVGGRDRGEQYF.

The chain couples TRBV3-1 (or the pseudogene TRBV3-2) to TRBJ2-7, with 9 bases lining up with TRBD1. CDR1 is LGHDT, CDR2 YNNKEL, per germline (reference sequence). The CDR3 loop spans 15 amino acids. The trim removed 3 bases at V and 3 bases at J, leaving 6 bases unmatched. CDR3 in amino acids: CASSQSGTGNYEQYF. For the CDR3, the DNA is TGTGCCAGCAGCCAGTCCGGGACAGGGAACTACGAGCAGTACTTC.

The chain uses TRBV30 and TRBJ1-2, with 8 positions matching TRBD1. The CDR3 contains 14 residues. Germline V gene lookup returns CDR1 GTSNPN and CDR2 SVGIG (reference sequence). V shed 0 bases and J 4 bases; nucleotides not matched to a gene: 4. In nucleotides, the CDR3 is TGTGCCTGGAGTGTACTGGACAGGGCCTATGGCTACACCTTC. This gives the protein CAWSVLDRAYGYTF.

The V call is TRBV5-5, the J call TRBJ1-6; D is possibly TRBD1 (6 bases). There are 16 residues in the CDR3. From germline, CDR1 is SGHKS and CDR2 YYEKEE (reference sequence). V lost 4 bases and J lost 6, with 17 bases in between. The CDR3 DNA is TGTGCCAGCAGCCGAGGGGGGGTATGGTCTAATTCACCCCTCCACTTT. This sequence encodes CASSRGGVWSNSPLHF.

J is TRBJ1-2 and V is TRBV6-5; D gene uncertain. V dropped 0 bases and J dropped 1 base, with 6 bases sitting between them. Looked up from germline, CDR1 is MNHEY and CDR2 is SVGAGI. The CDR3 consists of 14 residues. The CDR3 DNA follows: TGTGCCAGCAGTTACTCGCACAATAACTATGGCTACACCTTC. This translates into CASSYSHNNYGYTF.

This clone was observed once. This chain joins TRBV9 and TRBJ2-2, with D maybe TRBD2 (6 bases). Germline assignment: CDR1 SGDLS and CDR2 YYNGEE. The germline V and J ends were trimmed by 3 bases and 5 bases, with 8 bases remaining between them. The CDR3 runs to 13 residues. CDR3 sequence: CASSASVTGELFF. In DNA form, the CDR3 reads TGTGCCAGCAGCGCTAGCGTTACCGGGGAGCTGTTTTTT.

J is TRBJ1-6 and V is TRBV27, with D unclear. Germline V gene sequence: CDR1 MNHEY, CDR2 SMNVEV (reference sequence). V was trimmed by 6 bases and J by 7 bases, leaving 7 bases between them. The CDR3 has 12 amino acids. The chain's CDR3 is CASSTENSPLHF. The CDR3 DNA reads TGTGCCAGCAGCACGGAGAATTCACCCCTCCACTTT.

The chain recombines TRBV5-1 with TRBJ2-1, with D perhaps matching TRBD1 (5 bases). Germline loops: CDR1 SGHRS, CDR2 YFSETQ. The V end was cut by 0 bases, the J end by 7 bases, with 17 bases between. The CDR3 is made up of 16 amino acids. The CDR3 DNA is TGCGCCAGCAGCTTGGGGGCAGGGCGAGCTAGAAATGAGCAGTTCTTC. Its translation is CASSLGAGRARNEQFF.

This chain joins TRBV29-1 and TRBJ1-2, with 10 bases aligning to TRBD1. CDR3 size: 14 residues. After removal of 3 bases from V and 8 bases from J, the junction contained 9 bases not matched to a gene. The germline V gene encodes CDR1 SQVTM and CDR2 ANQGSEA. CDR3 bases: TGCAGCGTTGAGAGGGACAGGGGCCGTACCGGCTACACCTTC. Amino acid sequence: CSVERDRGRTGYTF.

This chain uses TRBV19 with TRBJ1-4, with 7 positions matching TRBD1. CDR3 length: 15 amino acids. The germline CDR1 and CDR2 sequences are LNHDA and SQIVND (reference sequence). The V and J ends lost 5 bases and 7 bases, in that order; junction bases with no gene match: 10. CDR3 sequence: CASSRSRDSGEKLFF. CDR3 nucleotides: TGTGCCAGTAGTCGTTCAAGGGACAGTGGTGAAAAACTGTTTTTT. The whole variable domain, filled in from reference TRBV19 and TRBJ1-4, reads DGGITQSPKYLFRKEGQNVTLSCEQNLNHDAMYWYRQDPGQGLRLIYYSQIVNDFQKGDIAEGYSVSREKKESFPLTVTSAQKNPTAFYLCASSRSRDSGEKLFFGSGTQLSVL.

The chain couples TRBV2 to TRBJ1-6; tentatively, D is TRBD1 (5 bases). Trimming stripped 6 bases from V and 3 bases from J, with 6 bases between. CDR3 size: 13 residues. Per germline, CDR1 SNHLY and CDR2 FYNNEI. CDR3 sequence (DNA): TGTGCCAGCAGCGGGGGCTATAATTCACCCCTCCACTTT. Translation gives CASSGGYNSPLHF.

The gene calls are TRBV6-6 and TRBJ2-7; D ambiguous. V was pared by 1 base and J by 3 bases, with 7 bases between. CDR1 and CDR2 from the germline V gene are MNHNY and SVGAGI (reference sequence). This CDR3 has 13 amino acids. Here the CDR3 reads CASSYFEFYEQYF. Here the CDR3 DNA reads TGTGCCAGCAGTTACTTCGAGTTCTACGAGCAGTACTTC.

This chain links TRBV5-4 with TRBJ2-1, with 10 bases fitting TRBD2. V lost 2 bases, J lost 3 bases, and 2 bases stayed unmatched. CDR1 is SGHNT, CDR2 YYREEE, per germline (reference sequence). The CDR3 loop spans 15 amino acids. The CDR3 nucleotides read TGTGCCAGCAGCTTAGCGGGAGGGCGCTACAATGAGCAGTTCTTC. It is translated as CASSLAGGRYNEQFF.